These 9 T cell receptor beta chains were all obtained from the same sample, sequenced in a study of blood T cell repertoires in COVID-19. Some clones are missing from TCRdb's copy, which holds only in-frame ones; the method was immunoSEQ multiplex PCR. The sample has 200,000 or so clones; 70% to 90% are singletons. Sequenced sample: peripheral blood. The receptor source for this set is a man aged 45-65 years with COVID-19, enrolled during active disease.

The chain couples TRBV29-1 to TRBJ2-3; 8 positions agree with TRBD1. The CDR3 is 15 amino acids. Germline values: CDR1 SQVTM, CDR2 ANQGSEA. The junction had 17 bases not matched to a gene; V was cut back by 4 bases and J by 11 bases. CDR3 protein: CSVGLGNRGERGQYF. The CDR3 coding sequence is TGCAGCGTTGGCCTTGGGAACAGGGGGGAACGGGGGCAGTATTTT.

This clone was detected only once. The chain is built from TRBV2 and TRBJ1-1; D unclear. V was cut by 8 bases and J by 0 bases, with 16 bases left in between. The CDR3 is made up of 15 amino acids. Looked up from germline, CDR1 is SNHLY and CDR2 is FYNNEI. The CDR3, as DNA: TGTGCCAGCGAGGTAGAGCCATACATGAACACTGAAGCTTTCTTT. The encoded protein is CASEVEPYMNTEAFF.

The V call is TRBV15, the J call TRBJ1-3; 11 nucleotides align to TRBD1. Germline CDR1 reads LNHNV; CDR2 reads YYDKDF (reference sequence). This CDR3 has 15 amino acids. Trimming took 4 bases from V and 2 from J; bases not matched to a gene: 1. CDR3 in DNA: TGTGCCACCAGCACGGACAGGGGGCCTGGAAACACCATATATTTT. Protein product: CATSTDRGPGNTIYF. The full variable domain, in which reference TRBV15 and TRBJ1-3 provide the parts outside the CDR3, is DAMVIQNPRYQVTQFGKPVTLSCSQTLNHNVMYWYQQKSSQAPKLLFHYYDKDFNNEADTPDNFQSRRPNTSFCFLDIRSPGLGDTAMYLCATSTDRGPGNTIYFGEGSWLTVV.

The rearrangement links TRBV15 to TRBJ2-1, with TRBD2 matching 9 bases. This CDR3 is built from 17 residues. The germline V gene has CDR1 LNHNV and CDR2 YYDKDF (reference sequence). Trimming at V came to 5 bases and at J to 7 bases, leaving 15 bases not matched to a gene. This chain's CDR3 is CATSGRIGTSLGNEQFF. As DNA, the CDR3 is TGTGCCACCAGCGGACGTATAGGGACTAGCCTGGGTAATGAGCAGTTCTTC.

The gene calls are TRBV30 and TRBJ1-4; D is ambiguous. V lost 3 bases, J lost 11 bases, and 13 bases lay in between. Germline CDR1 and CDR2: GTSNPN and SVGIG (reference sequence). The CDR3 totals 12 residues. The CDR3 DNA reads as TGTGCCTGGAGAGAACCACCGGGGAAACTGTTTTTT. Protein product: CAWREPPGKLFF.

V gene TRBV24-1 combines with J gene TRBJ2-7; TRBD1 matches 9 bases. V dropped 9 bases and J dropped 5; count of bases not matched to a gene: 4. In germline, CDR1 is KGHDR, CDR2 SFDVKD. The CDR3 is made up of 12 amino acids. The CDR3 nucleotides read TGTGCCACCGGGGACAGGGATCACGAGCAGTACTTC. This translates into CATGDRDHEQYF.

This clone was picked up a small number of times. V usage is TRBV19 and J usage is TRBJ2-1; D perhaps matches TRBD2 (6 bases). The ends were cut back, 2 bases at V and 4 bases at J, with 27 bases in the middle. Germline V gives CDR1 LNHDA, CDR2 SQIVND (reference sequence). The CDR3 has 20 amino acids. The chain's CDR3 is CASSISHPRQVAGRYNEQFF. CDR3 sequence (DNA): TGTGCCAGTAGTATATCCCACCCACGTCAGGTTGCGGGAAGATACAATGAGCAGTTCTTC.

The chain uses TRBV3-1 (or the pseudogene TRBV3-2) and TRBJ2-1; D call uncertain. The CDR3 runs to 12 residues. Germline V gene sequence: CDR1 LGHDT, CDR2 YNNKEL (reference sequence). Trimming pared 5 bases from V and 5 bases from J, leaving 7 bases between. CDR3 residues: CASSFVHNEQFF. DNA of the CDR3: TGTGCCAGCAGCTTCGTCCACAATGAGCAGTTCTTC.

The J gene is TRBJ1-2, the V gene TRBV6-5; perhaps TRBD1 as D (6 bases). The CDR3 spans 12 residues. The ends were cut back, 7 bases at V and 8 bases at J, with 14 bases in the middle. Germline V lookup: CDR1 MNHEY, CDR2 SVGAGI. DNA of the CDR3: TGTGCCAGCACGGGGGGCTCTCGCGGCTACACCTTC. It translates to CASTGGSRGYTF.